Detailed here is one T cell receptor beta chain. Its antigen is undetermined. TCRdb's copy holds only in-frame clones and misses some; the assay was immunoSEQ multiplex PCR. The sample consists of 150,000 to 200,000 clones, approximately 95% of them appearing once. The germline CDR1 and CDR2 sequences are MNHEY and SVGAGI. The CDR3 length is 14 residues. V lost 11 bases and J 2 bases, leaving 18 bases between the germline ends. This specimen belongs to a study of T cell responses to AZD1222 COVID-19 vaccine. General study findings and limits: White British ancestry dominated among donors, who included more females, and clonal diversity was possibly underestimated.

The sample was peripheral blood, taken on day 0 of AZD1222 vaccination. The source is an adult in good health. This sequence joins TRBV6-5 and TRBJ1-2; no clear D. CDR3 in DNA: TGTGCCGGATACACTCCCCTTGGGAACTATGGCTACACCTTC. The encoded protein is CAGYTPLGNYGYTF.